Presented here are 26 T cell receptor beta chains from one specimen sequenced in a study. From the RT-PCR reads, TCRdb called clonotypes with MiXCR, one entry per CDR3 protein. The table lists 550,000 to 750,000 distinct CDR3 sequences, 14% of them singletons. The sequenced sample was memory CD4+ T cells from blood. The receptors stem from a female donor in good health, serving as a healthy control.

The chain recombines TRBV6-6 with TRBJ2-5; 7 bases map to TRBD2. V shed 7 bases, J shed 5 bases, and the junction held 10 bases outside the gene matches. The CDR3 sequence is 14 residues long. Looked up from germline, CDR1 is MNHNY and CDR2 is SVGAGI (reference sequence). The chain's CDR3 is CASNERGGLETQYF. The CDR3 nucleotides are TGTGCCAGCAACGAGAGGGGAGGGCTGGAGACCCAGTACTTC.

This clonotype was counted ten times or more. The V call is TRBV12-3 or TRBV12-4, the J call TRBJ2-1; possibly TRBD2 for D (5 bases). V dropped 8 bases and J dropped 4 bases, with 18 bases sitting between them. The CDR3 has 15 amino acids. CDR3: CASRERSSKYNEQFF. CDR3 nucleotide sequence: TGTGCCAGCCGCGAGCGGAGCTCTAAATACAATGAGCAGTTCTTC.

This clonotype has more than one count but fewer than ten. V and J are TRBV12-3 or TRBV12-4 and TRBJ2-2; D possibly corresponds to TRBD2 (5 bases). The CDR3 contains 16 residues. Trimming stripped 7 bases from V and 0 bases from J, with 15 bases between. CDR3 in DNA: TGTGCCAGCACCCATCCCAGCGGTTCGAACACCGGGGAGCTGTTTTTT. Translating it yields CASTHPSGSNTGELFF.

This clonotype was recorded many times. The chain is built from TRBV10-3 and TRBJ2-5, with D possibly TRBD1 on 7 matching bases. The length of the CDR3 is 15 residues. Germline V CDR1 and CDR2: ENHRY, SYGVKD. V lost 4 bases and J lost 4, with 16 bases in between. CDR3 coding DNA: TGTGCCATCAGTGCTCAGGGGGGCCAAGGAGAGACCCAGTACTTC. It is translated as CAISAQGGQGETQYF.

The V and J genes are TRBV12-3 or TRBV12-4 and TRBJ2-5, with D possibly TRBD2 on 5 matching bases. This CDR3 contains 13 residues. V lost 6 bases and J lost 5, with 13 bases in between. The CDR3: CASSGVSTETQYF. The CDR3 bases are TGTGCCAGCAGCGGGGTTAGTACGGAGACCCAGTACTTC.

The genes are TRBV18 and TRBJ1-2; D ambiguous. The CDR3 consists of 12 residues. Germline V gene data show CDR1 as KGHSH and CDR2 as LQKENI. V was clipped by 3 bases and J by 7 bases, with 9 bases between them. CDR3 amino acids: CASSPEGVGYTF. In nucleotides, the CDR3 is TGTGCCAGCTCACCCGAGGGAGTTGGCTACACCTTC.

CDR3 in amino acids: CSAGQSNQPQHF. For the CDR3, the DNA is TGCAGTGCGGGACAGAGCAATCAGCCCCAGCATTTT. The chain employs TRBV20-1 and TRBJ1-5, with TRBD1 identical over 7 bases. Germline V gene sequence: CDR1 DFQATT, CDR2 SNEGSKA (reference sequence). This CDR3 spans 12 amino acids. The J segment lost 1 base and the V segment lost 6 bases, leaving 0 bases of the junction unmatched.

The chain is built from TRBV29-1 and TRBJ1-5; maybe TRBD1 (5 bases). V was cut by 7 bases and J by 11 bases, with 18 bases left in between. The CDR3 runs to 12 residues. The germline gives CDR1 SQVTM, CDR2 ANQGSEA. CDR3 loop: CSAGDDSTSQHF. The CDR3 coding sequence is TGCAGCGCTGGGGACGATTCGACGTCCCAGCATTTT.

This chain links TRBV15 with TRBJ1-2; D might be TRBD1 (5 bases). Germline assignment: CDR1 LNHNV and CDR2 YYDKDF (reference sequence). The CDR3 is made up of 14 amino acids. Trimming removed 0 bases at V and 8 bases at J, with 13 bases between. The CDR3 region has the DNA TGTGCCACCAGCAGAGAAAGGGGCTGGGAAGGCTACACCTTC. Its translation: CATSRERGWEGYTF.

The chain has TRBV7-2 and TRBJ1-4; TRBD1 matches at 8 bases. V shed 6 bases and J 6 bases; nucleotides not matched to a gene: 12. The germline V gene encodes CDR1 SGHTA and CDR2 FQGNSA. The CDR3 extends over 16 amino acids. The CDR3: CASRTQGADFDEKLFF. The CDR3 DNA sequence: TGTGCCAGCAGGACTCAGGGGGCGGATTTCGATGAAAAACTGTTTTTT.

This chain uses TRBV5-1 with TRBJ2-2, with TRBD1 matching 8 bases. The V gene end was trimmed by 7 bases and the J gene end by 1 base; junction bases not matched to a gene: 3. Germline V CDR1 and CDR2: SGHRS, YFSETQ. This CDR3 is 14 amino acids long. In nucleotides, the CDR3 is TGCGCCAGCTTACAGGGGGTGAACACCGGGGAGCTGTTTTTT. This sequence encodes CASLQGVNTGELFF.

V is TRBV10-3 and J is TRBJ1-4, with a tentative D call TRBD1 (5 bases). Trimming took off 4 bases at V and 5 bases at J, with 11 bases between the two ends. Germline V gives CDR1 ENHRY, CDR2 SYGVKD. The length of the CDR3 is 14 residues. CDR3 region: CAISADSRNEKLFF. The CDR3 DNA reads TGTGCCATCAGTGCTGACAGCCGAAATGAAAAACTGTTTTTT.

The chain uses TRBV20-1 and TRBJ1-2; D gene unclear. Trimming removed 4 bases at V and 4 bases at J, with 16 bases between. Germline-derived CDR1 and CDR2 are DFQATT and SNEGSKA (reference sequence). This CDR3 comprises 14 residues. The CDR3 DNA is TGCAGTGCTACTTTCTCGACGACTTCCTATGGCTACACCTTC. This sequence encodes CSATFSTTSYGYTF.

The chain joins TRBV9 to TRBJ1-2; 9 bases align to TRBD1. The ends lost 3 bases at V and 4 bases at J; junction bases unmatched: 10. From germline, CDR1 is SGDLS and CDR2 YYNGEE. This CDR3 has 16 residues. The CDR3 sequence is CASSALSLTGGYGYTF. CDR3 in DNA: TGTGCCAGCAGCGCGCTCTCCCTGACAGGGGGCTATGGCTACACCTTC.

This clonotype was counted many times. The CDR3 is CAISAETGNQPQHF. The CDR3, as DNA: TGTGCCATCAGTGCCGAGACAGGCAATCAGCCCCAGCATTTT. The chain joins TRBV10-3 to TRBJ1-5, with D possibly being TRBD1 (5 bases). Per the germline V gene, CDR1 is ENHRY and CDR2 is SYGVKD. This CDR3 is 14 amino acids long. Trimming stripped 4 bases from V and 2 bases from J, with 9 bases between.

The DNA of the CDR3 is TGTGCCAGCAGCTTAGGGCTCCAGGGGAACTATGGCTACACCTTC. This codes for CASSLGLQGNYGYTF. The chain employs TRBV7-2 and TRBJ1-2; D is possibly TRBD1 (6 bases). V gave up 1 base and J gave up 2 bases, with 11 bases separating them. The CDR3 loop spans 15 amino acids. Germline CDR1 is SGHTA and CDR2 is FQGNSA.

The gene calls are TRBV12-3 or TRBV12-4 and TRBJ2-1, with a possible D match to TRBD2 (5 bases). Deletions cut 3 bases from V and 4 bases from J, with 13 bases between. This CDR3 is built from 15 residues. The CDR3 spells CASSFESAAYNEQFF. The CDR3, as DNA: TGTGCCAGCAGTTTTGAGTCAGCGGCTTACAATGAGCAGTTCTTC.

In this sample, this clonotype turned up many times. The J gene is TRBJ1-1, the V gene TRBV7-3, with a tentative D call TRBD1 (6 bases). Trimming removed 5 bases at V and 1 base at J, with 14 bases between. The germline gives CDR1 SGHTA, CDR2 FQGTGA. The CDR3 runs to 15 residues. The CDR3 is CASSPAGGQNTEAFF. The CDR3 bases are TGTGCCAGCAGCCCTGCGGGGGGGCAGAACACTGAAGCTTTCTTT.

This clonotype was recorded a few times. The rearrangement uses TRBV12-3 or TRBV12-4 and TRBJ1-1; 9 nucleotides line up with TRBD1. This CDR3 has 15 residues. The ends lost 8 bases at V and 2 bases at J; junction bases unmatched: 9. Written as DNA, the CDR3 is TGTGCCAGCGGACGCCGGGACAGGGCTAACACTGAAGCTTTCTTT. Translated, it gives CASGRRDRANTEAFF.

In this sample, this clonotype turned up a few times. The rearrangement links TRBV9 to TRBJ1-1; TRBD1 agrees at 8 bases. The V and J ends lost 2 bases and 3 bases, in that order; junction bases with no gene match: 9. In germline, CDR1 is SGDLS, CDR2 YYNGEE. This CDR3 is built from 16 residues. The CDR3 sequence: CASSVGPGQVHTEAFF. In DNA form, the CDR3 reads TGTGCCAGCAGCGTCGGACCGGGACAGGTCCACACTGAAGCTTTCTTT.

At least ten counts were recorded for this clonotype. Mismatch with germline at one junction end may stem from a read error. V is TRBV5-1 and J is TRBJ2-5; D gene ambiguous. Germline V gene lookup returns CDR1 SGHRS and CDR2 YFSETQ. The length of the CDR3 is 13 residues. Here the CDR3 reads CASRLSSRETQYF. CDR3 in DNA: TGCGCCAGCCGCTTGAGTTCTCGAGAGACCCAGTACTTC.

This clonotype has a count of ten or more. This rearrangement joins TRBV20-1 to TRBJ1-6; TRBD1 might be the D (6 bases). Germline values: CDR1 DFQATT, CDR2 SNEGSKA (reference sequence). This CDR3 spans 15 amino acids. With 3 bases removed from V and 10 bases from J, the gap between germline ends came to 19 bases. CDR3 nucleotide sequence: TGCAGTGCTAGCCCCGGGGGCTCGATGAGATCACCCCTCCACTTT. Translated, it gives CSASPGGSMRSPLHF.

This clonotype was counted at least ten times. This chain connects TRBV20-1 to TRBJ2-5; D uncertain. Trimming stripped 0 bases from V and 1 base from J, with 9 bases between. CDR1 is DFQATT, CDR2 SNEGSKA, per germline (reference sequence). The CDR3 runs 14 residues. CDR3 protein: CSARDGNFQETQYF. The CDR3, as DNA: TGCAGTGCTAGAGATGGGAACTTCCAAGAGACCCAGTACTTC.

The sample holds a few counts of this clonotype. V is TRBV12-3 or TRBV12-4 and J is TRBJ1-1; the D is unclear. The ends were cut back, 8 bases at V and 4 bases at J, with 14 bases in the middle. This CDR3 is built from 13 residues. The CDR3 here is CASRMRHLTEAFF. Written as DNA, the CDR3 is TGTGCCAGCCGTATGAGACACCTCACTGAAGCTTTCTTT.

This clonotype has ten or more counts. The chain is built from TRBV9 and TRBJ1-6, with D unresolved. Trimming stripped 0 bases from V and 0 bases from J, with 10 bases between. This CDR3 spans 17 amino acids. Per the germline V gene, CDR1 is SGDLS and CDR2 is YYNGEE. DNA of the CDR3: TGTGCCAGCAGCGTAGCACAGTCGATCTCCTATAATTCACCCCTCCACTTT. Protein product: CASSVAQSISYNSPLHF.

This clonotype has a handful of counts. The chain has TRBV20-1 and TRBJ1-2; 10 nucleotides line up with TRBD1. V was clipped by 6 bases and J by 3 bases; unmatched bases: 4. The CDR3 totals 13 residues. CDR1 and CDR2 (germline): DFQATT, SNEGSKA (reference sequence). As DNA, the CDR3 is TGCAGTGCCCCGGACAGGGGGGACTATGGCTACACCTTC. Protein: CSAPDRGDYGYTF.